The 2 T cell receptor beta chains presented below share a single source sample, sequenced in a study of T cell responses to AZD1222 COVID-19 vaccine. TCRdb's copy holds only in-frame clones and misses some; the assay was immunoSEQ multiplex PCR. The repertoire has about 270,000 clones, 90% to 95% of them found once; the top ten carry roughly 0.6%. Specimen: peripheral blood, collected 28 days after the second AZD1222 dose. These receptors originate from an adult who received the AZD1222 COVID-19 vaccine.

The rearrangement links TRBV19 to TRBJ1-1, with D maybe TRBD1 (5 bases). There are 13 residues in the CDR3. CDR1 is LNHDA, CDR2 SQIVND, per germline (reference sequence). The ends were cut back, 6 bases at V and 1 base at J, with 9 bases in the middle. Here the CDR3 reads CASRDRPNTEAFF. CDR3 DNA sequence: TGTGCCAGTAGAGACAGACCGAACACTGAAGCTTTCTTT.

The chain combines TRBV7-3 with TRBJ1-1, with unresolved D. This CDR3 comprises 13 residues. V lost 2 bases to trimming and J lost 2 bases, with 6 bases between them. In germline, CDR1 is SGHTA, CDR2 FQGTGA. Written as DNA, the CDR3 is TGTGCCAGCAGCTTAGAACATAACACTGAAGCTTTCTTT. It encodes CASSLEHNTEAFF.